This T cell receptor beta chain was observed in a study of cytomegalovirus exposure and HLA in healthy donors. Overall study: HLA-typed donors were the source of around 77 million unique TCRs held in an early data release.

V lost 1 base and J lost 5; bases outside the gene matches: 11. Germline V gene sequence: CDR1 SGHKS, CDR2 YYEKEE (reference sequence). The CDR3 spans 16 residues. The study, taken as a whole, reports: It was reported in a later analysis that an Asian-associated ancestry cluster showed fewer N-insertions than the approximately 670-donor mean.

Of note for this clone: Its antigen is not known.

The PCR contained 60 Vbeta and 13 Jbeta primers. Using immunoSEQ multiplex PCR, the repertoire was profiled, and TCRdb retains in-frame clones only, with some absent. This sample has more than 150,000 clones, with around 77% found just once. The sequenced sample was PBMCs. The gene calls are TRBV5-5 and TRBJ2-5; 7 bases map to TRBD1. The clonotype comes from a woman aged 25 to 39 in good health and CMV-seronegative. The DNA of the CDR3 is TGTGCCAGCAGCTTGACAGGGGTTATGGCCCTGGAGACCCAGTACTTC. Residues: CASSLTGVMALETQYF.